This T cell receptor (beta chain) was sequenced during a study of OX40 agonist ivuxolimab in advanced cancers. Assay: immunoSEQ multiplex PCR; the TCRdb copy retains only in-frame clones and omits some. Among about 94,000 clones listed, roughly 84% were seen once. The CDR3 has 12 residues. Germline-derived CDR1 and CDR2 are LNHDA and SQIVND (reference sequence). Specimen: CD4+ or CD8+ T cells sorted from blood, collected in a trial of the OX40 agonist ivuxolimab. This receptor was obtained from an adult with an advanced solid tumor such as melanoma, head and neck, liver or kidney cancer. The V gene is TRBV19, the J gene TRBJ2-7; 9 bases agree with TRBD1. Written as DNA, the CDR3 is TGTGCTTCGGGACAGGGTAACTACGAGCAGTACTTC. Protein sequence: CASGQGNYEQYF.